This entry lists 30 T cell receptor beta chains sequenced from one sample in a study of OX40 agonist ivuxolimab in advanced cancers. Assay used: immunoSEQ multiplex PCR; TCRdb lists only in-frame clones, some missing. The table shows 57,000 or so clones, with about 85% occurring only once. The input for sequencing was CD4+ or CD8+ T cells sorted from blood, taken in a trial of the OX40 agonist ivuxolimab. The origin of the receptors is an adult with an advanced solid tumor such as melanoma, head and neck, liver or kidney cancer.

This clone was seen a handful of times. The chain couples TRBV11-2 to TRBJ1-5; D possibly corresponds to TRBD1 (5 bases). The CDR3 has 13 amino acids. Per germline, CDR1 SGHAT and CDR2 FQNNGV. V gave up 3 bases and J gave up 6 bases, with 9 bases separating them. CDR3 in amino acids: CASSFGASQPQHF. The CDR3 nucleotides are TGTGCCAGCAGCTTCGGGGCTAGTCAGCCCCAGCATTTT.

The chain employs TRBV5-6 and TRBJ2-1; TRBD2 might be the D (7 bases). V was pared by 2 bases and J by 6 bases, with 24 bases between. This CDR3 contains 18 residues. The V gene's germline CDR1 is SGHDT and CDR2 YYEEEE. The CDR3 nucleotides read TGTGCCAGCAGCTTTGGAGGGCGGGGGCAGACACTAGGCAATGAGCAGTTCTTC. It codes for CASSFGGRGQTLGNEQFF. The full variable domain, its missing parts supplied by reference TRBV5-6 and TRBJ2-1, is DAGVTQSPTHLIKTRGQQVTLRCSPKSGHDTVSWYQQALGQGPQFIFQYYEEEERQRGNFPDRFSGHQFPNYSSELNVNALLLGDSALYLCASSFGGRGQTLGNEQFFGPGTRLTVL.

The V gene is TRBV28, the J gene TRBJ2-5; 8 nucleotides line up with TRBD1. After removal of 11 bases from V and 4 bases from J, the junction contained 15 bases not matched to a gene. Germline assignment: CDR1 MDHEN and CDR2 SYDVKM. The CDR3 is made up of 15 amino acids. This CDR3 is CAATTGALGGETQYF. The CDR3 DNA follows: TGTGCCGCCACGACAGGGGCCCTCGGTGGAGAGACCCAGTACTTC.

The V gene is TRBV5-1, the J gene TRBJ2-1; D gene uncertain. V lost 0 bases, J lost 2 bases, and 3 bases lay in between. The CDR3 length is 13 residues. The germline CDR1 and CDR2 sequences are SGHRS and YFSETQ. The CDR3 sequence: CASSLEAYNEQFF. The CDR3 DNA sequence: TGCGCCAGCAGCTTGGAGGCCTACAATGAGCAGTTCTTC.

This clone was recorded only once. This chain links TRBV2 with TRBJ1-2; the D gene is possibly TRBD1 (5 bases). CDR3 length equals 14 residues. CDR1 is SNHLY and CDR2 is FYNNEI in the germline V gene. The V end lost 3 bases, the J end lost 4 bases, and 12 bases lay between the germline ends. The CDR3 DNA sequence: TGTGCCAGCAGTGATCTCTTGGGGACCTATGGCTACACCTTC. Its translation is CASSDLLGTYGYTF.

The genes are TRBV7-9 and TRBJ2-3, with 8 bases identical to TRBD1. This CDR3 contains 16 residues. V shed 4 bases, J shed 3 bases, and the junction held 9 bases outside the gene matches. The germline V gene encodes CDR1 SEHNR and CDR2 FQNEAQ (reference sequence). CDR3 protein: CASSSIDRGGTDTQYF. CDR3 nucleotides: TGTGCCAGCAGCTCGATAGACAGGGGTGGGACAGATACGCAGTATTTT.

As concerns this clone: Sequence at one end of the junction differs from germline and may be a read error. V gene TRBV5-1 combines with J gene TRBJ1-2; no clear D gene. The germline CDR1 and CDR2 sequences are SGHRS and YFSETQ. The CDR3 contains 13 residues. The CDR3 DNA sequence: TGCGCCAGCAGTTTGGATCAGTTAGATGGCTACACCTTC. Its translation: CASSLDQLDGYTF.

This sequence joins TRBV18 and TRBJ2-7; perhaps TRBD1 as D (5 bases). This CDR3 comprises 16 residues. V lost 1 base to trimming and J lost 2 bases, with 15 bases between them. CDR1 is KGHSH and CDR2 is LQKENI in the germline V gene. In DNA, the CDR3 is TGTGCCAGCTCACCACGGTCCCAGGGCCAGACCTACGAGCAGTACTTC. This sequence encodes CASSPRSQGQTYEQYF.

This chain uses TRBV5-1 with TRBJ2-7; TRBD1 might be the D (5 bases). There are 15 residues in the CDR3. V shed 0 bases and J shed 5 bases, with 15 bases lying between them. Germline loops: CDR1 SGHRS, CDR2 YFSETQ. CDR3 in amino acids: CASSLVAGSFNEQYF. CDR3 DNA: TGCGCCAGCAGCTTGGTAGCAGGGTCGTTTAACGAGCAGTACTTC.

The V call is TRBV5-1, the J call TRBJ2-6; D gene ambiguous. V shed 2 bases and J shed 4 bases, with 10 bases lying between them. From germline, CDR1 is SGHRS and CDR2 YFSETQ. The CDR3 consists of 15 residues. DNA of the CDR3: TGCGCCAGCAGCTTCGCTCCGTTCGGGGCCAACGTCCTGACTTTC. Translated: CASSFAPFGANVLTF.

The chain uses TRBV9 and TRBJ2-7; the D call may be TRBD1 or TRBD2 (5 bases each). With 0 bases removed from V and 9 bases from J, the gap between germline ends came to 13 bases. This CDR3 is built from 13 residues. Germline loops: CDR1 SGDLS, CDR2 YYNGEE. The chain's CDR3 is CASSVAFGAGQYF. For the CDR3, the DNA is TGTGCCAGCAGCGTAGCGTTTGGGGCGGGGCAGTACTTC.

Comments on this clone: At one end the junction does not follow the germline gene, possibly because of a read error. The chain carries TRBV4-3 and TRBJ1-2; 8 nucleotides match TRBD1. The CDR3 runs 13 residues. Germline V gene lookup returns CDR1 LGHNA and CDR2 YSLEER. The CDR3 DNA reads TGCGCCAGCAGCCAAGAGCCTAGGACAGGGAGTTTCTTC. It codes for CASSQEPRTGSFF.

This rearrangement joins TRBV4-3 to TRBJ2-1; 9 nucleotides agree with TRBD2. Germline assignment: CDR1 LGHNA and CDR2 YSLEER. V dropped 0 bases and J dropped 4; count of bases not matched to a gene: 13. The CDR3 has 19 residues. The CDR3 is CASSQDSFNSGSFYNEQFF. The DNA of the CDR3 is TGCGCCAGCAGCCAAGATAGTTTTAATAGCGGGAGTTTTTACAATGAGCAGTTCTTC.

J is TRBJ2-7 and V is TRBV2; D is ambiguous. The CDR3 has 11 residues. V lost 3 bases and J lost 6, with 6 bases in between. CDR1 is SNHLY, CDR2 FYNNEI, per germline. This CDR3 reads CASSDFREQYF. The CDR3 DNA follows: TGTGCCAGCAGTGACTTTCGCGAGCAGTACTTC.

The CDR3 nucleotides read TGTGCCAGCAGGGGGCGGCGCCAAGAGACCCAGTACTTC. This codes for CASRGRRQETQYF. The chain joins TRBV27 to TRBJ2-5, with D possibly matching TRBD1 (5 bases). The V gene lost 6 bases and the J gene lost 1 base, with 9 bases spanning the gap. Germline CDR1 is MNHEY and CDR2 is SMNVEV (reference sequence). CDR3 length: 13 residues.

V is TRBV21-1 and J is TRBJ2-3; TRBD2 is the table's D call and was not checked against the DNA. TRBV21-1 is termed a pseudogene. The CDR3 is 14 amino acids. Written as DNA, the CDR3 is TGTGCCAGCAGCAAGACTCTAGCCACAGATACGCAGTATTTT. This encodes CASSKTLATDTQYF.

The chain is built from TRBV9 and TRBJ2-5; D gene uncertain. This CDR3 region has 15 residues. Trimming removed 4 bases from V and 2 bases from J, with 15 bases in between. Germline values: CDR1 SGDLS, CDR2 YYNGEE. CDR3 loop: CASSPRPGPQETQYF. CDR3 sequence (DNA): TGTGCCAGCAGCCCCCGACCCGGGCCGCAAGAGACCCAGTACTTC.

Written as DNA, the CDR3 is TGTGCCAGCAGCTTAACTCCTCAAGAAGGATACAATGAGCAGTTCTTC. Translated, it gives CASSLTPQEGYNEQFF. The chain joins TRBV7-3 to TRBJ2-1; no definite D call. This CDR3 comprises 16 residues. V gave up 0 bases and J gave up 4 bases, with 13 bases separating them. Germline V gene lookup returns CDR1 SGHTA and CDR2 FQGTGA.

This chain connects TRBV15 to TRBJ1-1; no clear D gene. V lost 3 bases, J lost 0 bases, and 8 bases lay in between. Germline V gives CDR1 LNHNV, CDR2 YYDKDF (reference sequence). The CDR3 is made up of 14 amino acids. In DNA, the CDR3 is TGTGCCACCAGCAGCAGCGCAATGAACACTGAAGCTTTCTTT. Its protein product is CATSSSAMNTEAFF. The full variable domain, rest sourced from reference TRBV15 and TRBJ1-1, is DAMVIQNPRYQVTQFGKPVTLSCSQTLNHNVMYWYQQKSSQAPKLLFHYYDKDFNNEADTPDNFQSRRPNTSFCFLDIRSPGLGDTAMYLCATSSSAMNTEAFFGQGTRLTVV.

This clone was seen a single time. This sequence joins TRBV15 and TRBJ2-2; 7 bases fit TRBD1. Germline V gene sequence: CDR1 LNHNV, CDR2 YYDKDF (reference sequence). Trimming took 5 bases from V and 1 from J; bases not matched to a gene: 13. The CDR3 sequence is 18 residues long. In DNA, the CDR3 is TGTGCCACCAGCCCCTACCACCAAGACAGGGTGAACACCGGGGAGCTGTTTTTT. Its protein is CATSPYHQDRVNTGELFF.

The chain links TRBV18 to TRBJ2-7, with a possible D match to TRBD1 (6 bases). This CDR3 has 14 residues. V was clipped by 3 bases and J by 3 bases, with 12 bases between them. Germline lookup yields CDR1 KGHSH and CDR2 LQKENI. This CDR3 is CASSPYQGSYEQYF. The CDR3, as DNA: TGTGCCAGCTCACCTTATCAGGGGAGCTACGAGCAGTACTTC.

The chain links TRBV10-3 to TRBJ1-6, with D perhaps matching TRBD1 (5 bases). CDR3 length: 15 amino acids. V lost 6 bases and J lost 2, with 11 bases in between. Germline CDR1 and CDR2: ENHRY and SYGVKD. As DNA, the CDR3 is TGTGCCATCAGCAGGGAATTGACCTATAATTCACCCCTCCACTTT. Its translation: CAISRELTYNSPLHF.

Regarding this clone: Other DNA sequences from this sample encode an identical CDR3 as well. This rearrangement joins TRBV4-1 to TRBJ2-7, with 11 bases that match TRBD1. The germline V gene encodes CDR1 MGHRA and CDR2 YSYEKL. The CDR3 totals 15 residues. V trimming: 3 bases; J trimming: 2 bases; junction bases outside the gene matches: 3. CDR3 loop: CASSQGTGGTYEQYF. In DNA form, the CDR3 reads TGCGCCAGCAGCCAGGGGACAGGGGGGACCTACGAGCAGTACTTC.

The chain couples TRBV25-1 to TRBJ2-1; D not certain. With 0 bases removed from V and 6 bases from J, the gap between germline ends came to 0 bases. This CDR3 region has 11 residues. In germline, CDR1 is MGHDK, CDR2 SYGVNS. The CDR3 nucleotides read TGTGCCAGCAGTGAATACAATGAGCAGTTCTTC. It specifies CASSEYNEQFF.

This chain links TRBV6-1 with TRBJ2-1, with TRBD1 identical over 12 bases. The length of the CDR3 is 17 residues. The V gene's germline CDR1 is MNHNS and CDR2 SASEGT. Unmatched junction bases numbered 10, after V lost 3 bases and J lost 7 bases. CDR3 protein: CASSETRDRGRENEQFF. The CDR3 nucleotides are TGTGCCAGCAGTGAGACCCGGGACAGGGGGCGGGAGAATGAGCAGTTCTTC.

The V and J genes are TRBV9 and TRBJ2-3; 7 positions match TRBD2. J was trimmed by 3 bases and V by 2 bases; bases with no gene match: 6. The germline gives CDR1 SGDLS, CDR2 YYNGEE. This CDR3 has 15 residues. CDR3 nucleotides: TGTGCCAGCAGCGTCCTAGCGGATAATACAGATACGCAGTATTTT. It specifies CASSVLADNTDTQYF. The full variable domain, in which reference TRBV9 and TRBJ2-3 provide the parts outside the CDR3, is DSGVTQTPKHLITATGQRVTLRCSPRSGDLSVYWYQQSLDQGLQFLIQYYNGEERAKGNILERFSAQQFPDLHSELNLSSLELGDSALYFCASSVLADNTDTQYFGPGTRLTVL.

CDR3 amino acids: CATSSHNTGELFF. In DNA, the CDR3 is TGTGCCACCAGCAGTCATAACACCGGGGAGCTGTTTTTT. This chain connects TRBV15 to TRBJ2-2; D is uncertain. The CDR3 is 13 amino acids. The germline V and J ends were trimmed by 3 bases and 2 bases, with 4 bases remaining between them. Germline CDR1 LNHNV, CDR2 YYDKDF (reference sequence).

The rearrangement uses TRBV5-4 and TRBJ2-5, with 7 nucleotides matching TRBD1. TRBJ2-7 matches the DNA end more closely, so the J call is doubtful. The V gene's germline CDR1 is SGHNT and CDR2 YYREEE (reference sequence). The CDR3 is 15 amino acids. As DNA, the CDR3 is TGTGCCAGCAGCTCGGAGGTACAGGGGACCTACGAGCAGTACTTC. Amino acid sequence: CASSSEVQGTYEQYF.

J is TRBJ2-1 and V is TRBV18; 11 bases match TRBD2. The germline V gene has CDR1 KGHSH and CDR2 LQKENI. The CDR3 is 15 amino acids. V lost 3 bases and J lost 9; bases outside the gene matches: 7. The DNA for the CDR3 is TGTGCCAGCTCACCTCTAGCGGGAGGAGTCAGTGAGCAGTTCTTC. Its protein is CASSPLAGGVSEQFF. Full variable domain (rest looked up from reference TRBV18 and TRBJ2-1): NAGVMQNPRHLVRRRGQEARLRCSPMKGHSHVYWYRQLPEEGLKFMVYLQKENIIDESGMPKERFSAEFPKEGPSILRIQQVVRGDSAAYFCASSPLAGGVSEQFFGPGTRLTVL.

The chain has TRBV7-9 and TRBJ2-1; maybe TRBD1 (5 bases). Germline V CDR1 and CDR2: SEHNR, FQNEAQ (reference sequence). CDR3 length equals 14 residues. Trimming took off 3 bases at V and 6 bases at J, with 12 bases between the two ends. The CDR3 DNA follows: TGTGCCAGCAGCTTTTCACAGGCTGGCAATGAGCAGTTCTTC. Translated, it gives CASSFSQAGNEQFF.